This T cell receptor beta chain was recovered during a study of blood T cell repertoires in COVID-19. Overall study context: The cDNA or gDNA used as material had been derived from T cells, B-cell-depleted T cells, or PBMCs.

Germline loops: CDR1 LNHDA, CDR2 SQIVND (reference sequence). Trimming cost V 5 bases and J 6 bases; bases outside gene matches: 17. This CDR3 is built from 17 residues. In the source study's methods: Reference gene primer amplification in the assay estimated nucleated cell counts. TCRdb's copy holds only in-frame clones and misses some; the assay was immunoSEQ multiplex PCR. V and J calls and clone size are copied from that table; D and trimming were computed from the DNA. The table lists approximately 230,000 clones, just over 85% of them singletons. This receptor was taken from a man of 80 years or more with acute or convalescent COVID-19. The material sequenced was peripheral blood. V and J are TRBV19 and TRBJ2-3, with 7 bases that match TRBD1. The CDR3 sequence is CASSPARLRGSTDTQYF. Written as DNA, the CDR3 is TGTGCCAGTAGTCCCGCTCGTCTCAGGGGGAGTACGGATACGCAGTATTTT.